The entry below gives a single TCR beta chain sequence along with its context. The data were obtained in a study of T cells after posttransplantation cyclophosphamide. Clones were sequenced by immunoSEQ multiplex PCR, and TCRdb holds only the in-frame ones, with some missing. The sample includes about 22,000 clones, 85% to 90% seen only once; the top ten take over 10%. CDR3 size: 13 residues. From germline, CDR1 is MDHEN and CDR2 SYDVKM. V was clipped by 4 bases and J by 4 bases, with 10 bases between them. Cyclophosphamide on days +3 and +4 followed busulfan-fludarabine conditioning and a marrow graft.

The starting material was PBMCs, obtained after allogeneic stem cell transplant with posttransplant cyclophosphamide. The chain has TRBV28 and TRBJ1-2, with D possibly matching TRBD1 (6 bases). The clonotype originates from a female patient between 25 and 45 years old who received an allogeneic stem cell transplant from an unrelated donor, was CMV-positive, and had no GVHD. Some T cells may be provided by the graft donor. CDR3 sequence reads: CASSSTGPYGYTF. Written as DNA, the CDR3 is TGTGCCAGCAGTTCGACAGGTCCCTATGGCTACACCTTC.